The clone carrying this T cell receptor (beta chain) has a count of ten or more. What it binds is not known. The entry originates in a study of read filtering for tumor transcriptome and immune sequencing. On the study more broadly: Patients were 17 male and 11 to 15 female, mean age 65.9 years, range roughly 45 to 85. Per sample, TCR-region reads ranged about 4.05 to 10.27 million by IR-seq, roughly 85 to 1,300 by RNA-seq. General study points: IR-seq and RNA-seq agreed better without single-read clonotypes. Even smaller IR-seq throughput identified most shared clonotypes.

V trimming: 0 bases; J trimming: 9 bases; junction bases outside the gene matches: 6. Germline CDR1 and CDR2: SGHDT and YYEEEE. This CDR3 is built from 16 residues. The library was built from around 400 ng RNA with molecular barcoded adaptors for alpha/delta and beta/gamma chains. TCRdb called the reads again in MiXCR, with one record for every CDR3 protein. In the table there are about 57,000 distinct CDR3 sequences, around 14% of which are singletons. The sequence was obtained from a donor at least 40 years old with multiple myeloma. The material sequenced was a population of CD138-negative cells sorted from bone marrow. The J gene is TRBJ2-1, the V gene TRBV5-6, with 13 bases identical to TRBD2. For the CDR3, the DNA is TGTGCCAGCAGCTTGGTACTAGCGGGAGGGCTTAGTGAGCAGTTCTTC. Residues: CASSLVLAGGLSEQFF.